A single sample gave rise to the 7 T cell receptor beta chains below, sequenced in a study of T cells after somatic rescue of genetic block. Measured with immunoSEQ multiplex PCR; TCRdb has only the in-frame clones, and not every one. Of roughly 67,000 clones in the sample, around 93% were seen once. Sequencing was carried out using peripheral blood mononuclear cells (PBMCs). These TCRs come from a man aged 40-49 years.

The gene calls are TRBV19 and TRBJ1-5; the D gene is possibly TRBD1 (6 bases). The CDR3 contains 15 residues. The germline CDR1 and CDR2 sequences are LNHDA and SQIVND (reference sequence). The V and J ends lost 7 bases and 5 bases respectively, with 18 bases between them. CDR3 nucleotide sequence: TGTGCCAGTACCCAGGGGAGGGGCTTATATCAGCCCCAGCATTTT. Protein: CASTQGRGLYQPQHF.

This sequence joins TRBV6-4 and TRBJ2-1; perhaps TRBD1 as D (5 bases). The V end lost 0 bases, the J end lost 5 bases, and 5 bases lay between the germline ends. The CDR3 is 13 amino acids. The germline V gene encodes CDR1 MRHNA and CDR2 SNTAGT. The CDR3 reads CASSDSDNNEQFF. Here the CDR3 DNA reads TGTGCCAGCAGTGACTCGGACAACAATGAGCAGTTCTTC.

The V call is TRBV5-1, the J call TRBJ1-1; D is unresolved. V was clipped by 1 base and J by 3 bases, with 16 bases between them. Germline CDR1 reads SGHRS; CDR2 reads YFSETQ. The CDR3 has 16 residues. CDR3 bases: TGCGCCAGCAGCTTGAGATTCCCCTCGGCGGACACTGAAGCTTTCTTT. It codes for CASSLRFPSADTEAFF. The variable domain in full, completed from reference TRBV5-1 and TRBJ1-1, reads KAGVTQTPRYLIKTRGQQVTLSCSPISGHRSVSWYQQTPGQGLQFLFEYFSETQRNKGNFPGRFSGRQFSNSRSEMNVSTLELGDSALYLCASSLRFPSADTEAFFGQGTRLTVV.

This chain joins TRBV6-1 and TRBJ2-3; 8 nucleotides line up with TRBD2. The CDR3 length is 16 residues. The junction had 10 bases not matched to a gene; V was cut back by 3 bases and J by 5 bases. Germline V lookup: CDR1 MNHNS, CDR2 SASEGT. This CDR3 reads CASSEVFSGEGDTQYF. The CDR3 bases are TGTGCCAGCAGTGAGGTTTTTAGCGGGGAAGGAGATACGCAGTATTTT.

The rearrangement links TRBV18 to TRBJ1-4; TRBD1 matches 7 bases. Germline assignment: CDR1 KGHSH and CDR2 LQKENI. The CDR3 spans 14 residues. V dropped 2 bases and J dropped 7; count of bases not matched to a gene: 4. The CDR3: CASSPRGRFEKLFF. The CDR3, as DNA: TGTGCCAGCTCACCAAGGGGGCGATTTGAAAAACTGTTTTTT.

The chain combines TRBV29-1 with TRBJ2-7, with 9 nucleotides matching TRBD1. V lost 4 bases to trimming and J lost 2 bases; unmatched junction nucleotides: 0. The CDR3 consists of 12 residues. CDR1 is SQVTM, CDR2 ANQGSEA, per germline. The CDR3 region is CSVGDRAYEQYF. The CDR3 DNA is TGCAGCGTTGGGGACAGGGCCTACGAGCAGTACTTC.

This clone was detected once. The chain joins TRBV19 to TRBJ2-5, with 9 positions matching TRBD2. After removal of 8 bases from V and 5 bases from J, the junction contained 15 bases not matched to a gene. Germline assignment: CDR1 LNHDA and CDR2 SQIVND (reference sequence). The CDR3 loop spans 16 amino acids. Here the CDR3 DNA reads TGTGCCAGTTCCCCTAGGGTAGCGGGGGTGAAGGAGACCCAGTACTTC. It yields the protein CASSPRVAGVKETQYF.